This record covers a single TCR beta chain. The antigen is undetermined. This specimen comes from a study of shared clonotypes between healthy human individuals. Study-wide points: Among the subsets, naive ones generally showed larger estimated richness than memory ones. In a few donors, around 5% of naive CD4 clonotypes appeared in common. Generation of non-shared clonotypes was less probable than generation of clonotypes shared by all four donors.

The data were produced by immunoSEQ multiplex PCR, yet TCRdb's version contains in-frame clones alone and is incomplete. The sample includes approximately 980,000 clones, more than 75% seen only once; the top ten take approximately 1.5%. CDR1 is SQVTM and CDR2 is ANQGSEA in the germline V gene. Between the trimmed V and J ends, which lost 7 bases and 7 bases, there was a span of 17 bases. This CDR3 is 13 amino acids long. The sequenced sample was memory CD4+ T cells sorted from blood. The sample's subset: CD45RA-negative fraction. This chain connects TRBV29-1 to TRBJ1-5; D is perhaps TRBD1 (5 bases). The clonotype comes from a man younger than 35 in good health. The CDR3 DNA sequence: TGCAGCGCCTCGGGCGGGGGGAGCCAGCCCCAGCATTTT. It yields the protein CSASGGGSQPQHF.